Sequencing of this TCR beta chain was carried out in a study of monozygotic twins with inflammatory bowel disease. The germline V gene has CDR1 ENHRY and CDR2 SYGVKD. The length of the CDR3 is 15 residues. From the 5' RACE reads, TCRdb lists one entry per CDR3 protein and no DNA. In all, the sample yields some 170,000 distinct CDR3 sequences. Material: blood. The TCR originated in a human donor with ulcerative colitis or Crohn's disease, or a healthy co-twin of an affected twin (not recorded which). The chain recombines TRBV10-3 with TRBJ2-2; TCRdb's D call of TRBD1 is untestable without DNA. The CDR3 loop reads CAINGQGKNTGELFF.